This T cell receptor (beta chain) was identified during a study of CD8 T cells in ankylosing spondylitis (dated by TCRdb to the late 2010s). In the study overall: To find TCR variants linked to disease, the study profiled T cell receptor beta repertoires in ankylosing spondylitis patients and healthy donors. The full study cohort comprised 20 to 30 ankylosing spondylitis patients and over a hundred healthy donors. Samples of peripheral blood were taken, and for ankylosing spondylitis patients, synovial fluid was collected as well. What the research found in general, with its limitations: Blood from ankylosing spondylitis patients appeared to be characterized by a TCR beta motif made up of about 8 highly homologous amino acid variants. The disease-linked clones were reported to be significantly enriched in matched synovial fluid samples from ankylosing spondylitis patients. In peripheral blood, the disease-linked clones were found at relatively low frequencies and had a CD8+ phenotype. Some motif variants were previously reported in synovial fluid and blood of reactive arthritis patients, suggesting common disease-initiation mechanisms.

With respect to this clonotype: Its antigen is not yet known. No base-level quality is on record; no much larger clone is a single base apart.

The sequencer was an Illumina HiSeq 2500. Quantitative 5'-RACE with molecular barcodes was the method used to prepare the TCR beta libraries. The study's own analysis went as follows. Disease-linked TCR variants were identified with a new computational method built on a probabilistic model of VDJ rearrangement. TCRdb trimmed the raw reads at Q25, called clones with MiXCR and kept productive beta chains. Identical CDR3 proteins give one entry, which carries the most common genes and DNA. The V and J calls here are based on TCRdb, not the publication. The sample records roughly 670,000 distinct CDR3 sequences, under 20% of which are singletons. The biggest ten clones account for 15% to 20% of the sample. A distance of 15 bases separates the germline ends of V and J, which lose 5 bases and 4 bases respectively. The CDR3 spans 15 residues, from the cysteine through the phenylalanine. CDR3 DNA only is kept here, 45 bases in frame from base 1. The CDR1 and CDR2 encoded by the germline V gene are WSHSY and SAAADI.

The sequenced sample consisted of blood, either unsorted or a sorted T cell fraction (not recorded which). Recombination joined TRBV10-2 with TRBJ2-1, with TRBD1 tentatively as D gene (5 bases match). The source of this sequence is a male donor with ankylosing spondylitis. The nucleotides read TGCGCCAGCAGTTCGCAGGGTCGAGATTACAATGAGCAGTTCTTC. This codes for CASSSQGRDYNEQFF.